This entry is about one T cell receptor beta chain. The data originate from a study of blood T cell repertoires in COVID-19. In the study overall: Material from acute and convalescent COVID-19 was sourced from the United States, Italy and Spain. Nucleic acid was either cDNA or gDNA, and it came from T cells, B-cell-depleted T cells, or PBMCs.

Patients in Seattle were enrolled during active infection, then followed longitudinally. Original analysis: Reference gene primer amplification yielded estimated nucleated cell counts. Produced via immunoSEQ multiplex PCR; TCRdb's table is partial and in-frame only. From that table come the V and J calls and clone size; the DNA was used to work out D and trimming. The profile shows 250,000 to 350,000 clones, around 84% of them singletons. The CDR3 consists of 16 residues. Germline CDR1 and CDR2: SGHTA and FQGNSA. V lost 0 bases to trimming and J lost 4 bases; unmatched junction nucleotides: 6. J is TRBJ2-7 and V is TRBV7-2, with TRBD2 matching over 10 bases. The sample comprised peripheral blood. This TCR came from a human donor with COVID-19, enrolled during active disease. The donor label of this sample is uncertain. The CDR3 nucleotides read TGTGCCAGCAGCTTAGCGGGGGGGACTAGCGATTACGAGCAGTACTTC. Translation gives CASSLAGGTSDYEQYF.